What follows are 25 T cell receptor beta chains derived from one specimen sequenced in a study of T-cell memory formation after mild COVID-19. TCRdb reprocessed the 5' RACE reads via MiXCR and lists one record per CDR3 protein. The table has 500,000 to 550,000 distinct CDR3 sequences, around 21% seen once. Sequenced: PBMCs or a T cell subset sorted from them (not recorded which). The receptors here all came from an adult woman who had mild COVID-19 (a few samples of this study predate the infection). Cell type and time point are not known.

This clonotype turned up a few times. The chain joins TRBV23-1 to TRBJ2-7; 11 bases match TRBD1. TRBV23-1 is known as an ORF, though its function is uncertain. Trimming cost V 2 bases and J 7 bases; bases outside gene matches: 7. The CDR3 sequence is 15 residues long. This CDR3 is CASSQGDRGIGEQYF. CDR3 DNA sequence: TGCGCCAGCAGTCAAGGGGACAGGGGGATTGGGGAGCAGTACTTC.

CDR3 sequence reads: CASGETGTTGELFF. DNA of the CDR3: TGTGCCAGCGGGGAGACAGGGACCACCGGGGAGCTGTTTTTT. V usage is TRBV7-8 and J usage is TRBJ2-2, with TRBD1 matching over 7 bases. This CDR3 region has 14 residues. The J segment lost 4 bases and the V segment lost 8 bases, leaving 7 bases of the junction unmatched. Germline loops: CDR1 SGHVS, CDR2 FQNEAQ.

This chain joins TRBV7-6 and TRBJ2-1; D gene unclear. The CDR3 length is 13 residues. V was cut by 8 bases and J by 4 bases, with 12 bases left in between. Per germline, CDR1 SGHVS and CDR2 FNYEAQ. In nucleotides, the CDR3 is TGTGCCAGCCGATCCCTCACTTACAATGAGCAGTTCTTC. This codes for CASRSLTYNEQFF.

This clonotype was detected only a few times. CDR3 amino acids: CASSPLSRGTGELFF. The CDR3 region has the DNA TGTGCCAGCAGCCCCCTAAGCCGAGGCACCGGGGAGCTGTTTTTT. The chain carries TRBV7-3 and TRBJ2-2, with D unclear. Germline V gene sequence: CDR1 SGHTA, CDR2 FQGTGA. This CDR3 spans 15 amino acids. Between the trimmed V and J ends, which lost 5 bases and 4 bases, there was a span of 14 bases.

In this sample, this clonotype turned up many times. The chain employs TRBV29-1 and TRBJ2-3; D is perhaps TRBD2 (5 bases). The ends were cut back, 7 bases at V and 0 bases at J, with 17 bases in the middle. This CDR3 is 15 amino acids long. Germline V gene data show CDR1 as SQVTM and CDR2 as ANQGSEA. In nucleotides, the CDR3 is TGCAGCGCTTCTTCGGGGTTACGTAGCACAGATACGCAGTATTTT. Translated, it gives CSASSGLRSTDTQYF.

The CDR3 here is CASSISSAGNTIYF. The CDR3 DNA reads TGTGCCAGTAGTATAAGCTCGGCTGGAAACACCATATATTTT. This chain joins TRBV19 and TRBJ1-3; no clear D. The germline V and J ends were trimmed by 2 bases and 2 bases, with 7 bases remaining between them. CDR1 and CDR2 (germline): LNHDA, SQIVND (reference sequence). This CDR3 has 14 residues.

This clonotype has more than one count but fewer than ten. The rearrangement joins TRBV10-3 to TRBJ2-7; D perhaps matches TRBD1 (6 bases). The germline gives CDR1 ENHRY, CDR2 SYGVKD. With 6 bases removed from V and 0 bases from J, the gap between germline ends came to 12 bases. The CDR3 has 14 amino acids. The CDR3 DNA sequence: TGTGCCATCAGCCTTACAGGGTTCTCCTACGAGCAGTACTTC. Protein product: CAISLTGFSYEQYF.

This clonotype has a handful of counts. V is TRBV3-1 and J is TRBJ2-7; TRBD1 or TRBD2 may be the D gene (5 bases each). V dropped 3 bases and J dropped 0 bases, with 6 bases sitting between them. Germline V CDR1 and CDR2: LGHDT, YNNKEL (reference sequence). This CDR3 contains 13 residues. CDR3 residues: CASSHGTSYEQYF. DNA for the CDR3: TGTGCCAGCAGCCACGGGACCTCCTACGAGCAGTACTTC.

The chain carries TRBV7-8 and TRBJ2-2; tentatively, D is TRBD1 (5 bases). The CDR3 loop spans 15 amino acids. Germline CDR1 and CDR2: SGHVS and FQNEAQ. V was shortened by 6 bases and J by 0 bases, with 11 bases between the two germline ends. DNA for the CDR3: TGTGCCAGCAGGGGGCCAAACTCGAACACCGGGGAGCTGTTTTTT. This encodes CASRGPNSNTGELFF.

The CDR3: CASRERLSGANVLTF. The CDR3 DNA reads TGCGCCAGCAGGGAACGGCTCTCTGGGGCCAACGTCCTGACTTTC. The genes are TRBV5-1 and TRBJ2-6; D is unclear. Germline-derived CDR1 and CDR2 are SGHRS and YFSETQ. The V gene lost 5 bases and the J gene lost 0 bases, with 9 bases spanning the gap. The CDR3 runs 15 residues.

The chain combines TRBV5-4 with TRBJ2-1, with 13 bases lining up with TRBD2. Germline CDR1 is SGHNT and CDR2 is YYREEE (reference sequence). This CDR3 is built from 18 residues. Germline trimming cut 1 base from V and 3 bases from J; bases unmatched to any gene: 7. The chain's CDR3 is CASSLPRLAGGYYNEQFF. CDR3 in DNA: TGTGCCAGCAGCTTGCCCCGACTAGCGGGGGGATACTACAATGAGCAGTTCTTC.

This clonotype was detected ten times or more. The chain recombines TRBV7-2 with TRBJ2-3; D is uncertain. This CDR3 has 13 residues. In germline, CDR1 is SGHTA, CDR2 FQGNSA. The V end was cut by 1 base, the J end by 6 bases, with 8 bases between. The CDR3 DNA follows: TGTGCCAGCAGCTTAGTGGGTAGGGATACGCAGTATTTT. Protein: CASSLVGRDTQYF.

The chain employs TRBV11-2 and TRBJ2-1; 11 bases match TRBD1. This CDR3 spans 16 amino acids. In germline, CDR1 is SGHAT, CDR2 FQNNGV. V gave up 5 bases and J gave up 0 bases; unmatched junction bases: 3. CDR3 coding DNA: TGTGCCAGCAGCCCAGGGACAGGGGGCTCCTACAATGAGCAGTTCTTC. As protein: CASSPGTGGSYNEQFF.

The CDR3 sequence: CASSPSRGYGYTF. The CDR3 region has the DNA TGTGCCAGCAGCCCCTCCCGGGGGTATGGCTACACCTTC. V is TRBV7-2 and J is TRBJ1-2, with D tentatively TRBD1 (5 bases). The CDR3 covers 13 residues. Germline CDR1 SGHTA, CDR2 FQGNSA. The ends were cut back, 5 bases at V and 5 bases at J, with 12 bases in the middle.

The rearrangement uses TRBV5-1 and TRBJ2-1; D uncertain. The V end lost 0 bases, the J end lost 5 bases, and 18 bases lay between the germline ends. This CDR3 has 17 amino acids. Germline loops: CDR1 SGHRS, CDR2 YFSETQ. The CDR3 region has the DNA TGCGCCAGCAGCTTGGTGGCGGCGACCGCACCGAACAATGAGCAGTTCTTC. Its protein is CASSLVAATAPNNEQFF. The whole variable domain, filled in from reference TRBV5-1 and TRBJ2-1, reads KAGVTQTPRYLIKTRGQQVTLSCSPISGHRSVSWYQQTPGQGLQFLFEYFSETQRNKGNFPGRFSGRQFSNSRSEMNVSTLELGDSALYLCASSLVAATAPNNEQFFGPGTRLTVL.

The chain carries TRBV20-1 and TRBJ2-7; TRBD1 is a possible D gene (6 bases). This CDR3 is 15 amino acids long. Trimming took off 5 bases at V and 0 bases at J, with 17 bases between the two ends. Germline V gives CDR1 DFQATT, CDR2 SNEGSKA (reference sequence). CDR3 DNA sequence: TGCAGTGCTTGGGACGGGACACTGAGCTCCTACGAGCAGTACTTC. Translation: CSAWDGTLSSYEQYF.

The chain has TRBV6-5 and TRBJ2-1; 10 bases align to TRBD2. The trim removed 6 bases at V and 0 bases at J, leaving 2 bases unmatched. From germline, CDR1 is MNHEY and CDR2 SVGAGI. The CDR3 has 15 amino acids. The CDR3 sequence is CASSSGRASYNEQFF. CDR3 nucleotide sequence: TGTGCCAGCAGCAGCGGGAGGGCCTCCTACAATGAGCAGTTCTTC.

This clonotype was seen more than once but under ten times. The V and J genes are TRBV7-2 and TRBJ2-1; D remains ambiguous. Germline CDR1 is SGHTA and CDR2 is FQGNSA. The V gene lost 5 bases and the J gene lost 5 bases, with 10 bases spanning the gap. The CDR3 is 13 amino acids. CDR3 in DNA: TGTGCCAGCAGCCTCGCATGGAACAATGAGCAGTTCTTC. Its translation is CASSLAWNNEQFF.

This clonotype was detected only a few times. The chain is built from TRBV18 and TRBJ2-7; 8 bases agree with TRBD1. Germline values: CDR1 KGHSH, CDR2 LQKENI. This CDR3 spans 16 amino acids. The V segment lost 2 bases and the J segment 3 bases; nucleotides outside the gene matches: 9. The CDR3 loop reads CASSPGPRTGSYEQYF. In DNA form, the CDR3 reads TGTGCCAGCTCACCAGGCCCTCGGACAGGGAGCTACGAGCAGTACTTC.

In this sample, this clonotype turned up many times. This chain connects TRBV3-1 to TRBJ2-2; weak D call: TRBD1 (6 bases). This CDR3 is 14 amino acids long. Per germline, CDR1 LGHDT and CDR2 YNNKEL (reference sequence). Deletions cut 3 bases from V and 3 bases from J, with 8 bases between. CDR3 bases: TGTGCCAGCAGCCAGGGGGCGGACACCGGGGAGCTGTTTTTT. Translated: CASSQGADTGELFF.

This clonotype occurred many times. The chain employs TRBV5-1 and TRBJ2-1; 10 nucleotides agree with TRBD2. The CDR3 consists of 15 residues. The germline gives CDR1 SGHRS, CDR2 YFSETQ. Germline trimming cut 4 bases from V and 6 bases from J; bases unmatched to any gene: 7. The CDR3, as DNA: TGCGCCAGCAGCCTCACTAGCGGGGTTGCCAATGAGCAGTTCTTC. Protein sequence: CASSLTSGVANEQFF.

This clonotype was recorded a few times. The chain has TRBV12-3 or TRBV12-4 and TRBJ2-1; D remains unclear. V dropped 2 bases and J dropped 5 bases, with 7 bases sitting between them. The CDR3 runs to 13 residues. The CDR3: CASSLSADNEQFF. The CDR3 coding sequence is TGTGCCAGCAGTTTAAGTGCCGACAATGAGCAGTTCTTC.

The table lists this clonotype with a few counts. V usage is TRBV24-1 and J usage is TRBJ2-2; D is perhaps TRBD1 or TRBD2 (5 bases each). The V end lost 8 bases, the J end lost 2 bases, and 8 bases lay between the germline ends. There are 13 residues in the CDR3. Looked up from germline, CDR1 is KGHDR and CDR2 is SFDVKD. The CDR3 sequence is CATKGTNTGELFF. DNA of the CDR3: TGTGCCACCAAAGGGACCAACACCGGGGAGCTGTTTTTT.

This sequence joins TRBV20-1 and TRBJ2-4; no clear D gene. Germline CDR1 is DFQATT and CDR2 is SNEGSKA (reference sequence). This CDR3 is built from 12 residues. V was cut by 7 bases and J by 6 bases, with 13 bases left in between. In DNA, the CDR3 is TGCAGTGTCGAGCGTTTCGGAAACATTCAGTACTTC. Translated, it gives CSVERFGNIQYF.

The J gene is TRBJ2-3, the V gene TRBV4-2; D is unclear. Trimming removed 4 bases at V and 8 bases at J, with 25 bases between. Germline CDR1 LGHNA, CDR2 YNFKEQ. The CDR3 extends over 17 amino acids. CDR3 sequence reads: CASSPVGKNEPRGTQYF. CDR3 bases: TGTGCCAGCAGCCCCGTCGGTAAGAACGAACCTCGAGGTACGCAGTATTTT.